The TCR beta chain described here comes from a study of long-term antiretroviral therapy in people with HIV. With 4 bases removed from V and 6 bases from J, the gap between germline ends came to 14 bases. The CDR3 has 13 residues. Researchers report immunoSEQ v3.0 was run at survey level. Sequencing efforts were directed toward about 40,000-55,000 T-cell genomes per sample. Measured with immunoSEQ multiplex PCR; TCRdb has only the in-frame clones, and not every one. The table lists 30,000 to 35,000 clones, more than 60% of them singletons, with roughly 8.2% in the top ten. The chain links TRBV5-3 to TRBJ2-7; tentative D call: TRBD2 (6 bases). TRBV5-3 is filed as an ORF, its function uncertain. The sequencing here drew on unsorted PBMCs, taken 3.1 years after starting antiretroviral therapy. This sequence was found in a woman aged 45-59 years with HIV. DNA of the CDR3: TGTGCCAGAAGCCACCTCCAGGAGGGCGAGCAGTACGTC. Amino acid sequence: CARSHLQEGEQYV.